The 7 T cell receptor beta chains below come from one sample, sequenced in a study of T cell repertoires in cytomegalovirus infection. Each CDR3 protein is one row after TCRdb ran MiXCR on the reads. Altogether around 550,000 distinct CDR3 sequences are present, more than 20% being singletons, with the ten largest covering about 13%. The specimen sequenced was PBMCs. These receptors were obtained from a human donor in good health (CMV status not recorded). Some clones in this sample may be carry-over from other donors' samples.

This clonotype showed up many times. The J gene is TRBJ1-1, the V gene TRBV7-2, with TRBD1 identical over 12 bases. V lost 5 bases to trimming and J lost 4 bases; unmatched junction nucleotides: 14. Germline-derived CDR1 and CDR2 are SGHTA and FQGNSA. CDR3 length equals 18 residues. The CDR3 protein is CASSPRSGTGGAGTEAFF. The CDR3 DNA reads TGTGCCAGCAGCCCGAGGTCCGGGACAGGGGGCGCGGGCACTGAAGCTTTCTTT.

This clonotype was detected many times. The chain joins TRBV7-2 to TRBJ2-7; D is perhaps TRBD2 (6 bases). The CDR3 length is 16 residues. Looked up from germline, CDR1 is SGHTA and CDR2 is FQGNSA. Trimming shortened V by 2 bases and J by 5 bases, and 19 bases separated the two germline ends. CDR3 region: CASSLKLLGGMDEQYF. The DNA of the CDR3 is TGTGCCAGCAGCTTAAAACTTCTCGGGGGTATGGACGAGCAGTACTTC.

The CDR3 DNA follows: TGTGCCAGCAGTTTGACAGGGTCCACCTACAATGAGCAGTTCTTC. As protein: CASSLTGSTYNEQFF. The chain couples TRBV12-3 or TRBV12-4 to TRBJ2-1, with TRBD1 identical over 7 bases. Unmatched junction bases numbered 4, after V lost 3 bases and J lost 2 bases. The CDR3 has 15 residues.

This clonotype was seen a few times. V usage is TRBV12-5 and J usage is TRBJ2-1; D may be TRBD1 (6 bases). The CDR3 is 14 amino acids. The germline V gene encodes CDR1 LGHNT and CDR2 FRNRAP. V dropped 3 bases and J dropped 8 bases, with 14 bases sitting between them. The CDR3 loop reads CASGFKTPGDEQFF. In nucleotides, the CDR3 is TGTGCTAGTGGTTTCAAGACACCAGGGGATGAGCAGTTCTTC. The full variable domain, rest sourced from reference TRBV12-5 and TRBJ2-1, is DARVTQTPRHKVTEMGQEVTMRCQPILGHNTVFWYRQTMMQGLELLAYFRNRAPLDDSGMPKDRFSAEMPDATLATLKIQPSEPRDSAVYFCASGFKTPGDEQFFGPGTRLTVL.

The chain employs TRBV20-1 and TRBJ2-2; 10 nucleotides agree with TRBD1. CDR3 length: 19 residues. The germline gives CDR1 DFQATT, CDR2 SNEGSKA (reference sequence). The V segment lost 2 bases and the J segment 1 base; nucleotides outside the gene matches: 13. The CDR3 spells CSARKRDRGHRMNTGELFF. CDR3 sequence (DNA): TGCAGTGCTAGAAAAAGGGACAGGGGCCATCGGATGAACACCGGGGAGCTGTTTTTT.

In its sample, this clonotype was seen a few times. The rearrangement joins TRBV7-9 to TRBJ1-5; 8 nucleotides align to TRBD1. Per germline, CDR1 SEHNR and CDR2 FQNEAQ (reference sequence). CDR3 length: 14 amino acids. The trim removed 2 bases at V and 6 bases at J, leaving 3 bases unmatched. The CDR3 protein is CASSLQGASQPQHF. The CDR3 DNA reads as TGTGCCAGCAGCTTACAGGGGGCAAGTCAGCCCCAGCATTTT.

This clonotype was counted a few times. This chain uses TRBV29-1 with TRBJ2-7, with D perhaps matching TRBD1 (5 bases). V lost 3 bases, J lost 3 bases, and 18 bases lay in between. The CDR3 runs to 15 residues. Germline V gene data show CDR1 as SQVTM and CDR2 as ANQGSEA. CDR3 sequence reads: CSVEGRAGKIYEQYF. The DNA for the CDR3 is TGCAGCGTTGAGGGTAGGGCAGGGAAAATCTACGAGCAGTACTTC.